One and the same sample provided the 17 T cell receptor beta chains below, sequenced in a study of OX40 agonist ivuxolimab in advanced cancers. Using immunoSEQ multiplex PCR, the repertoire was profiled, and TCRdb retains in-frame clones only, with some absent. The data hold about 78,000 clones, with 87% observed a single time. This specimen consisted of CD4+ or CD8+ T cells sorted from blood, obtained in a trial of the OX40 agonist ivuxolimab. The receptors originated from an adult with an advanced solid tumor such as melanoma, head and neck, liver or kidney cancer.

The CDR3 here is CASTSWTSGEDTQYF. As DNA, the CDR3 is TGTGCCAGCACCTCCTGGACTAGCGGGGAGGATACGCAGTATTTT. V usage is TRBV28 and J usage is TRBJ2-3; 12 nucleotides align to TRBD2. The CDR3 has 15 residues. Losses at the gene ends were 7 bases for V and 6 bases for J; bases not matched to a gene: 8. CDR1 MDHEN and CDR2 SYDVKM come from the germline V gene.

V and J are TRBV4-2 and TRBJ2-3, with TRBD2 matching over 8 bases. With 0 bases clipped from V and 1 base from J, the junction kept 9 bases outside the gene matches. This CDR3 region has 18 residues. Germline V gives CDR1 LGHNA, CDR2 YNFKEQ. In DNA, the CDR3 is TGTGCCAGCAGCCAAGATGTAGCGGGGCGGAGGGGCACAGATACGCAGTATTTT. Residues: CASSQDVAGRRGTDTQYF.

The chain has TRBV10-1 and TRBJ2-7; 8 positions agree with TRBD1. Per the germline V gene, CDR1 is WNHNN and CDR2 is SYGVQD (reference sequence). There are 15 residues in the CDR3. V was clipped by 3 bases and J by 3 bases; unmatched bases: 7. In DNA, the CDR3 is TGCGCCAGCAGTGATAGGACAGGGTTCGGCTACGAGCAGTACTTC. It yields the protein CASSDRTGFGYEQYF.

The chain joins TRBV19 to TRBJ1-3; D gene unclear. The germline CDR1 and CDR2 sequences are LNHDA and SQIVND (reference sequence). V gave up 5 bases and J gave up 2 bases, with 7 bases separating them. The CDR3 extends over 13 amino acids. CDR3 sequence: CASSPGTGNTIYF. CDR3 DNA sequence: TGTGCCAGTAGTCCCGGGACTGGAAACACCATATATTTT.

This chain links TRBV29-1 with TRBJ2-1; TRBD2 agrees at 12 bases. This CDR3 is built from 15 residues. Germline V CDR1 and CDR2: SQVTM, ANQGSEA. V lost 5 bases and J lost 10; bases outside the gene matches: 12. The CDR3 loop is CSVQTGTSGLGEQFF. The CDR3 DNA is TGCAGCGTTCAAACCGGGACTAGCGGGCTGGGAGAGCAGTTCTTC.

The table lists this clone with a count of one. This chain links TRBV28 with TRBJ2-7, with TRBD1 matching 9 bases. CDR1 and CDR2 (germline): MDHEN, SYDVKM. With V trimmed by 6 bases and J by 4 bases, 7 bases remained unmatched. CDR3 length: 14 residues. The CDR3 bases are TGTGCCAGCAGGAACTGGGGACAGGGTTACGAGCAGTACTTC. This sequence encodes CASRNWGQGYEQYF.

V gene TRBV5-8 combines with J gene TRBJ2-5; perhaps TRBD1 as D (6 bases). Trimming took off 0 bases at V and 5 bases at J, with 8 bases between the two ends. From germline, CDR1 is SGHTS and CDR2 YDEGEE. CDR3 size: 13 residues. The CDR3 DNA reads TGTGCCAGCAGCTTGGGGGGGCAGGAGACCCAGTACTTC. This gives the protein CASSLGGQETQYF.

The V and J genes are TRBV6-1 and TRBJ2-3; 9 bases are shared with TRBD2. The CDR3 runs 15 residues. In germline, CDR1 is MNHNS, CDR2 SASEGT. J gave up 1 base and V 4 bases, and 3 bases lay outside the gene matches. CDR3 bases: TGTGCCAGCAGTGGCGGGAGGGCGGGCACAGATACGCAGTATTTT. Protein: CASSGGRAGTDTQYF.

The CDR3 coding sequence is TGCAGTGCTAGGGGGCCCGGTGGCTACACCTTC. Protein product: CSARGPGGYTF. The rearrangement joins TRBV20-1 to TRBJ1-2; D might be TRBD1 (5 bases). Germline lookup yields CDR1 DFQATT and CDR2 SNEGSKA (reference sequence). This CDR3 contains 11 residues. Trimming took off 3 bases at V and 7 bases at J, with 9 bases between the two ends.

V usage is TRBV5-4 and J usage is TRBJ2-4, with a weak D call TRBD1 (5 bases). Germline V CDR1 and CDR2: SGHNT, YYREEE (reference sequence). The CDR3 has 15 residues. V was clipped by 4 bases and J by 3 bases, with 14 bases between them. CDR3 residues: CASSLGRQSKNIQYF. DNA of the CDR3: TGTGCCAGCAGCCTAGGACGACAGAGCAAAAACATTCAGTACTTC.

This chain joins TRBV18 and TRBJ1-1; D remains ambiguous. Looked up from germline, CDR1 is KGHSH and CDR2 is LQKENI. CDR3 length: 12 residues. Trimming pared 8 bases from V and 8 bases from J, leaving 15 bases between. CDR3 residues: CASRRESGEAFF. CDR3 sequence (DNA): TGTGCCAGCCGAAGAGAGAGCGGGGAAGCTTTCTTT.

This clone was seen only a few times. The chain links TRBV6-5 to TRBJ1-2, with 7 bases aligning to TRBD1. Germline CDR1 and CDR2: MNHEY and SVGAGI. The trim removed 6 bases at V and 3 bases at J, leaving 10 bases unmatched. The CDR3 is made up of 15 amino acids. CDR3 DNA sequence: TGTGCCAGCAGACCGAGACAGGGAACAGACTATGGCTACACCTTC. This encodes CASRPRQGTDYGYTF.

The chain links TRBV7-2 to TRBJ1-6; D unresolved. Trimming took off 1 base at V and 5 bases at J, with 6 bases between the two ends. Germline V lookup: CDR1 SGHTA, CDR2 FQGNSA. This CDR3 has 14 residues. CDR3 nucleotide sequence: TGTGCCAGCAGCTTAGGGGCTAATAATTCACCCCTCCACTTT. As protein: CASSLGANNSPLHF.

V gene TRBV5-1 combines with J gene TRBJ1-4; 10 bases are a match to TRBD1. The germline V gene has CDR1 SGHRS and CDR2 YFSETQ. The CDR3 covers 16 residues. V was pared by 0 bases and J by 6 bases, with 5 bases of the junction left unmatched. The CDR3 protein is CASSLGQGASYEKLFF. The CDR3, as DNA: TGCGCCAGCAGCTTGGGACAGGGGGCTTCGTATGAAAAACTGTTTTTT.

The chain links TRBV5-6 to TRBJ1-2; possible D gene TRBD1, 6 bases. The CDR3 extends over 14 amino acids. Trimming left V 5 bases short and J 4 bases short, with 15 bases between. Germline V gene data show CDR1 as SGHDT and CDR2 as YYEEEE. This chain's CDR3 is CASRIRGVPYGYTF. CDR3 nucleotide sequence: TGTGCCAGCAGGATTAGGGGGGTGCCCTATGGCTACACCTTC.

The chain carries TRBV6-5 and TRBJ2-1; a weak D match, TRBD1 (6 bases). V lost 6 bases and J 6 bases, leaving 15 bases between the germline ends. CDR3 length: 14 amino acids. Looked up from germline, CDR1 is MNHEY and CDR2 is SVGAGI. For the CDR3, the DNA is TGTGCCAGCAGGTACGTCGACAGGTCCAATGAGCAGTTCTTC. Protein sequence: CASRYVDRSNEQFF.

The chain combines TRBV4-3 with TRBJ2-2, with 9 bases identical to TRBD1. The V and J ends lost 0 bases and 1 base, in that order; junction bases with no gene match: 18. In germline, CDR1 is LGHNA, CDR2 YSLEER. CDR3 length: 22 amino acids. In DNA form, the CDR3 reads TGCGCCAGCAGCCAAGATACCCCCCCGCTCGATCCGGGACAGGGGAACACCGGGGAGCTGTTTTTT. Its translation is CASSQDTPPLDPGQGNTGELFF.